This T cell receptor (beta chain) derives from a study of T cell changes during pregnancy in multiple sclerosis (dated by TCRdb to about 2019). For the wider study: The study examined how the T cell repertoire changed over the course of pregnancy in women with multiple sclerosis.

This clone was observed a single time. No cognate antigen has been identified for it. Base qualities were left out, and no much larger clone turns up one base away. The CDR3, cysteine through phenylalanine, is 14 amino acids long. The kept DNA is CDR3 alone, 42 bases in frame from the first base. Here V drops 6 bases and J drops 6 bases, and the junction holds 6 bases not matched to any gene. The germline V gene specifies SNHLY as CDR1 and FYNNEI as CDR2. The receptor library was made with the immunoSEQ multiplex PCR assay. Not all clones reach the TCRdb copy of this immuneACCESS table, which keeps in-frame sequences only. Checked studies attribute under half of the gap to unresolved V genes and leave the rest unexplained. This sample is represented by over 60,000 clones; roughly nine tenths of them were singletons. Roughly 2.6% of the sample is held by the ten biggest clonotypes.

The TCR sequence derives from a female donor with multiple sclerosis, enrolled in a pregnancy study. The rearrangement joined TRBV2 to TRBJ2-7; 12 of the junction bases match TRBD2. Sequences were derived from peripheral blood, sampled in the first trimester of pregnancy. CDR3 loop: CASSWTSGTGEQYF. The sequenced DNA: TGTGCCAGCAGCTGGACTAGCGGGACCGGCGAGCAGTACTTC.